This T cell receptor (beta chain) was captured in a study of CD8+ T cells in alopecia areata. Germline V gene data show CDR1 as SQVTM and CDR2 as ANQGSEA. This CDR3 spans 14 amino acids. V lost 4 bases, J lost 0 bases, and 13 bases lay in between. cDNA reverse transcribed from extracted RNA served as the sequencing template. Only in-frame clones appear in the TCRdb table, and some are missing; sequencing was by immunoSEQ multiplex PCR. In the table there are 130,000 to 150,000 clones, approximately 49% of which are singletons. Both peripheral blood and punch biopsies of lesional scalp skin were obtained from patients who had alopecia areata. As to this clone: Its cognate antigen is unknown.

Notes on the study in general: Resident alphabeta T cells of normal skin are also sequenced in scalp samples. Compared with normal scalp, lesional scalp had higher clonality and more expanded CD8+ clones.

The chain links TRBV29-1 to TRBJ2-7; D unresolved. The sample was CD4+ T cells sorted from blood, taken at week 0. The clonotype was recovered from a human donor with alopecia areata. Here the CDR3 reads CSVGRSDPSYEQYF. CDR3 coding DNA: TGCAGCGTTGGTAGGTCGGATCCCTCCTACGAGCAGTACTTC.